This T cell receptor beta chain was captured by sequencing in a study of T cell responses to AZD1222 COVID-19 vaccine. V was trimmed by 5 bases and J by 0 bases, leaving 20 bases between them. CDR1 MDHEN and CDR2 SYDVKM come from the germline V gene. The CDR3 is 19 amino acids. Here immunoSEQ multiplex PCR was the method, and the copy in TCRdb shows in-frame clones only, minus some. The sample shows 85,000 to 95,000 clones, approximately 90% of them seen only once. Overall study findings and caveats: The span of vaccine-associated CD4 TCRs extended across spike, with dominance at 160-218 and 743-854. Donors skewed white British and female; clonal diversity was possibly underestimated.

Second-dose intervals near 4 or 12 weeks were combined. Concerning this clone: Its antigen is undetermined.

The material was peripheral blood, obtained 28 days after the second AZD1222 dose. The TCR originated in an adult who received the AZD1222 COVID-19 vaccine. V and J are TRBV28 and TRBJ1-6; a weak D match, TRBD1 (5 bases). CDR3: CASSPSQGTIFSYNSPLHF. The CDR3 nucleotides are TGTGCCAGCAGTCCCTCCCAGGGAACCATTTTCTCCTATAATTCACCCCTCCACTTT.